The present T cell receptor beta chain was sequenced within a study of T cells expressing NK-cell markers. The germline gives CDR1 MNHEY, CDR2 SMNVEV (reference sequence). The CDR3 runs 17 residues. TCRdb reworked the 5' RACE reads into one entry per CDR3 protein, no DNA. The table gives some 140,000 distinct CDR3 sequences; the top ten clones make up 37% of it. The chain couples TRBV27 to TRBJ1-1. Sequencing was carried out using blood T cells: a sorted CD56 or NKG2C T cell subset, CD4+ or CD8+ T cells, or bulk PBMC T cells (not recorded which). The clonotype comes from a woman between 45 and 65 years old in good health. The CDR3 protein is CASSSNLPSYLNTEAFF.